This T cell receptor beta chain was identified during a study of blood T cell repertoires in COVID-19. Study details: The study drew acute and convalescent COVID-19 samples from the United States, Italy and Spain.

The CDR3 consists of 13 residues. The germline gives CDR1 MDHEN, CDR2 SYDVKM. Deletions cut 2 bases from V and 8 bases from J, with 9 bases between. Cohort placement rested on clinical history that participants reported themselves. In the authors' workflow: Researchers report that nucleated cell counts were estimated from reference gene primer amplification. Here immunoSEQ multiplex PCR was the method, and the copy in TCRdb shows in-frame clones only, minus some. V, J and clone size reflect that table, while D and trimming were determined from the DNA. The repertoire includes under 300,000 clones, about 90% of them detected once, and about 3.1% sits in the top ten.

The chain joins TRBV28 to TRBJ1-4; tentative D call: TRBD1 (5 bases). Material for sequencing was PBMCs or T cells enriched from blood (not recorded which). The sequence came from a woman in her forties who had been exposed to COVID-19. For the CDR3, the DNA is TGTGCCAGCAGTTTAAGGGGAGGGGAAAAACTGTTTTTT. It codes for CASSLRGGEKLFF.